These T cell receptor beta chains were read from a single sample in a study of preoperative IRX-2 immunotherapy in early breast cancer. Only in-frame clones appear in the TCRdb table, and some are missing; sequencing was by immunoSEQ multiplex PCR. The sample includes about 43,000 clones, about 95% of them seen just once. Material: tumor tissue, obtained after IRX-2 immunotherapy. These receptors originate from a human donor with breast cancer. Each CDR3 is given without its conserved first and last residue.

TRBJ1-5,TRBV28,ASIRGGTYQPQH
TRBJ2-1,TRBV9,ASNRLAGEGNEQF
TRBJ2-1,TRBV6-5,ASRLLAGNEQF
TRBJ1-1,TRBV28,ASGRNRGYSEAF
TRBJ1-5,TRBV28,ASSSYSFDSNQPQH
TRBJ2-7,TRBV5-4,ASSPLGGQGAYEQY
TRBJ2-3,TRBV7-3,ASSLNLAQGTDTQY
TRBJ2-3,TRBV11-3,ASSPRLAGGTTDTQY
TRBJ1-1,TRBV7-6,ASSLGGRDTEAF
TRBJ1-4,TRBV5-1,ASSLQGNEKLF
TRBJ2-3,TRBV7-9,ASSQEGQHTQY
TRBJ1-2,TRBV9,ASSVAAHGYT
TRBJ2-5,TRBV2,ASNGGLEQY
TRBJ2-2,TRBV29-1,SVDPRATGELF
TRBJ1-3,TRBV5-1,ASSSSPGQGINTIY
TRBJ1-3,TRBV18,ASSPRSGAGNTIY
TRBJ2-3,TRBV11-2,ASSLDRPSGYTQY
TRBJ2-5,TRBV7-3,ASSRTTSETQY
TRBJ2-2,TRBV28,ASKAPRLGRTGELF
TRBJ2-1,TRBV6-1,ASSEERWGLNEQF
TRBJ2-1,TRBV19,ASSIKVLGDNEQF
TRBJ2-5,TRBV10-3,AISRGDYQKETQY
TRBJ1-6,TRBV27,ASSLSTGANSPLH
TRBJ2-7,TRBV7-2,ASSLGTSGNYEQY
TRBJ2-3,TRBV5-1,ASSSTGTRPNTQY
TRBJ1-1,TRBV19,ASILRPGTNTEAF
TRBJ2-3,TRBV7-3,ASSPLAGGTDTQY
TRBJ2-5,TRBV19,ASSMKGQASETQY
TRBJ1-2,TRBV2,ASPAGDPYGYT
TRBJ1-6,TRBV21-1,ASSKLLVKNNSPLH
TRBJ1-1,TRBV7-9,ASSFVGTEAF
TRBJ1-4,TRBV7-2,ASSLGPGGATNEKLF
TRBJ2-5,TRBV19,ASSIGGLVTETQY
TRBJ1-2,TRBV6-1,ASILDRPLNYGYT
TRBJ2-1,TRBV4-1,ASSRRDRDYNEQF
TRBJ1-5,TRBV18,ASSLEATGYSNQPQH
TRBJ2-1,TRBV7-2,ASSLRGLTGGEQF
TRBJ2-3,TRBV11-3,ASSTRNADTQY
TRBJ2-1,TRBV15,ATSREGLAGGYNEQF
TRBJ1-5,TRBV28,ASSLSGTGFYSNQPQH
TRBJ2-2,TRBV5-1,ASSLRTGGDSGELF
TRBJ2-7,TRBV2,ASSLEGTDTLN
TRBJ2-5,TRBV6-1,ASSRAGVDETQY
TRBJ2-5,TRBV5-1,ASSLVLGPEETQY
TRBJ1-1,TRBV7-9,ASSLEFRAAEAF
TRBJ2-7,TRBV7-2,ASSSDGFEQY
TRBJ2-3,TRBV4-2,ASSQGLGSDTQY
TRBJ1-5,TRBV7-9,ASSPDRGGYSNQPQH
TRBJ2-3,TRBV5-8,ASSLRGRQGNTDTQY
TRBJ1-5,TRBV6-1,ASSPQGADDQPQH